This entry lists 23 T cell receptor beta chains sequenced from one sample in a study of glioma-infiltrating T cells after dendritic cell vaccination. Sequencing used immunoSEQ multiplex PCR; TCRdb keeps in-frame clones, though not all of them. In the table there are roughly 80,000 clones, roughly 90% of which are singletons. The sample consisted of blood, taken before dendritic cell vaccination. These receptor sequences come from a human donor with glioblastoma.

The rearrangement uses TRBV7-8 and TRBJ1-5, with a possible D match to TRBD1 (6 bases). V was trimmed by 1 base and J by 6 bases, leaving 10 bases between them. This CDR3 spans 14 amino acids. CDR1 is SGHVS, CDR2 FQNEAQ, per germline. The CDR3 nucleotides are TGTGCCAGCAGCTTAGTGGGGGCCGGTCAGCCCCAGCATTTT. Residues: CASSLVGAGQPQHF.

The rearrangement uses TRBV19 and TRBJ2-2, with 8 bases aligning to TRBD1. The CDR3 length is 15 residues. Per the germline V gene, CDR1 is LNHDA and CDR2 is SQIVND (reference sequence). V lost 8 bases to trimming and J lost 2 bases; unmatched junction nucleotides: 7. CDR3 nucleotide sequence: TGTGCCAGTTCCTTAGGACAGGGTAACACCGGGGAGCTGTTTTTT. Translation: CASSLGQGNTGELFF. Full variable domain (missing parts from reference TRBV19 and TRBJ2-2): DGGITQSPKYLFRKEGQNVTLSCEQNLNHDAMYWYRQDPGQGLRLIYYSQIVNDFQKGDIAEGYSVSREKKESFPLTVTSAQKNPTAFYLCASSLGQGNTGELFFGEGSRLTVL.

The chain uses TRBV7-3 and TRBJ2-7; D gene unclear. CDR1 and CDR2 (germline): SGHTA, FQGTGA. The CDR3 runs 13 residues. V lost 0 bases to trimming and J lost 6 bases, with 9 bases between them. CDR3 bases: TGTGCCAGCAGCTTAACTCCCCCTTCCGAGCAGTACTTC. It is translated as CASSLTPPSEQYF.

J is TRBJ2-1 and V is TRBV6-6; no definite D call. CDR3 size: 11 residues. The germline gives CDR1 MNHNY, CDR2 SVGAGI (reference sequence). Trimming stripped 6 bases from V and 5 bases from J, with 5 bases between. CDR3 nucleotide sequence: TGTGCCAGCAGCCAAAACAATGAGCAGTTCTTC. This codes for CASSQNNEQFF.

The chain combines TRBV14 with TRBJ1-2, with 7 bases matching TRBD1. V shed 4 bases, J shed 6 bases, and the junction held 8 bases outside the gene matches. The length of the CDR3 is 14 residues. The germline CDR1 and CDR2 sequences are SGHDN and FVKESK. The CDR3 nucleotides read TGTGCCAGCAGCCCTTTTTTACAGGGGAATGGCTACACCTTC. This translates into CASSPFLQGNGYTF.

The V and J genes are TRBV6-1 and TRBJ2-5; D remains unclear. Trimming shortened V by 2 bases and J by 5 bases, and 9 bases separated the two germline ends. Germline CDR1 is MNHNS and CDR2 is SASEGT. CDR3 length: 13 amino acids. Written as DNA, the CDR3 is TGTGCCAGCAGTGAACGGGTCTACGAGACCCAGTACTTC. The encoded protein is CASSERVYETQYF.

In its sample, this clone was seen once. The CDR3 DNA is TGCGCCAGCAGCTTCCGGGACAGCGGCTACGAGCAGTACTTC. This codes for CASSFRDSGYEQYF. The chain uses TRBV5-1 and TRBJ2-7, with 7 bases aligning to TRBD1. The V and J ends lost 2 bases and 3 bases, in that order; junction bases with no gene match: 5. The CDR3 runs to 14 residues. Germline CDR1 is SGHRS and CDR2 is YFSETQ.

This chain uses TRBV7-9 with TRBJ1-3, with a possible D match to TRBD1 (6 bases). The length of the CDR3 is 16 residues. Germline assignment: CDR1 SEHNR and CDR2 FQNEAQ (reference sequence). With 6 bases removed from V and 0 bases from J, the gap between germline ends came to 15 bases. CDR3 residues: CASSLARGNSGNTIYF. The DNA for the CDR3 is TGTGCCAGCAGTCTCGCAAGGGGGAACTCTGGAAACACCATATATTTT.

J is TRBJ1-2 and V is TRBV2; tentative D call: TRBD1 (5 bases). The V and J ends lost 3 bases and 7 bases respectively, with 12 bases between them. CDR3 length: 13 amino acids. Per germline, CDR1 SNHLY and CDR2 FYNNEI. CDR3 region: CASSETQGFGYTF. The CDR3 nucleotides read TGTGCCAGCAGTGAGACCCAGGGTTTTGGCTACACCTTC.

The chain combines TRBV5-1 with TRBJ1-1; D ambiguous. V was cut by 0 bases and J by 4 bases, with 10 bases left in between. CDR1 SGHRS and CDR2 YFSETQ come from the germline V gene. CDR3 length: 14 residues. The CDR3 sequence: CASSLGPAATEAFF. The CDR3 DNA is TGCGCCAGCAGCTTGGGACCGGCGGCCACTGAAGCTTTCTTT.

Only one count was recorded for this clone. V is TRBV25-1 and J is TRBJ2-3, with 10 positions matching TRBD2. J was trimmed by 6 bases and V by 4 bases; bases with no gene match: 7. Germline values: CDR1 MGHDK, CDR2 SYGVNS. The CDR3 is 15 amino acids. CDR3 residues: CASSASGGGSDTQYF. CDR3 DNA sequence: TGTGCCAGCAGTGCGAGCGGGGGGGGTAGCGATACGCAGTATTTT.

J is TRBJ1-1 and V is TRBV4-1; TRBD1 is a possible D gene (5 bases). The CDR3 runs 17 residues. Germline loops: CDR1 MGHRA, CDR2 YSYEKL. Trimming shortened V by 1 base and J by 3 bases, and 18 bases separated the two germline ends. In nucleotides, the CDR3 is TGCGCCAGCAGCCAAGTACCTCAATGGGGGGTTGACACTGAAGCTTTCTTT. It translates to CASSQVPQWGVDTEAFF.

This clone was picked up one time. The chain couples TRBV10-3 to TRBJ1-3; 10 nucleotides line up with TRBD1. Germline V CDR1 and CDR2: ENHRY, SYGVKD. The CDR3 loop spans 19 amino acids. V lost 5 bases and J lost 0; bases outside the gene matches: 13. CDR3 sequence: CAISPGPSRDRGSGNTIYF. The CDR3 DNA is TGTGCCATCAGTCCCGGCCCGTCCCGGGACAGGGGCTCTGGAAACACCATATATTTT.

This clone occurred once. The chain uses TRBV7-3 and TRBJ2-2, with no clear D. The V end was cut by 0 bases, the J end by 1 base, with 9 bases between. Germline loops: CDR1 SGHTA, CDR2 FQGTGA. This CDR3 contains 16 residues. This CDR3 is CASSLTVAWNTGELFF. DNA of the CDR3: TGTGCCAGCAGCTTAACGGTGGCTTGGAACACCGGGGAGCTGTTTTTT.

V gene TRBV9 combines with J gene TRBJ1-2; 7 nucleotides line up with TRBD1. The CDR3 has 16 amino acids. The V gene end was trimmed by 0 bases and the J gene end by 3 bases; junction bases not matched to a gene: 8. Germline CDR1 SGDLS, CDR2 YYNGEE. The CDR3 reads CASSVEIGTAYYGYTF. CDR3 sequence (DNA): TGTGCCAGCAGCGTAGAAATCGGGACAGCATACTATGGCTACACCTTC.

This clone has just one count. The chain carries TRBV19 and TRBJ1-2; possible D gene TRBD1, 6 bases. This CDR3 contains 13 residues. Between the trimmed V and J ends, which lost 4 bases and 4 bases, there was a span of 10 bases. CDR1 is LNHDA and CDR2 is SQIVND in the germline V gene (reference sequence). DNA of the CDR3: TGTGCCAGTAGTACTACGGACAGCTATGGCTACACCTTC. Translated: CASSTTDSYGYTF.

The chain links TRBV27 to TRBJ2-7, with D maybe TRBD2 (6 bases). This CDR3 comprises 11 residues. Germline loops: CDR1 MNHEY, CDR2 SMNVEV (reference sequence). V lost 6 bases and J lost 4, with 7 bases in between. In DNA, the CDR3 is TGTGCCAGCAGGGCGGGGTACGAGCAGTACTTC. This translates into CASRAGYEQYF.

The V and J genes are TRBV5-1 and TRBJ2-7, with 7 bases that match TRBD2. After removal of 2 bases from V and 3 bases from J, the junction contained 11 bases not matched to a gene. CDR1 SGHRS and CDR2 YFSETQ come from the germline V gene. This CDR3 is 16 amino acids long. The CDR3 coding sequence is TGCGCCAGCAGCTTAACCGCGGGAGATGGTGGCTACGAGCAGTACTTC. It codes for CASSLTAGDGGYEQYF.

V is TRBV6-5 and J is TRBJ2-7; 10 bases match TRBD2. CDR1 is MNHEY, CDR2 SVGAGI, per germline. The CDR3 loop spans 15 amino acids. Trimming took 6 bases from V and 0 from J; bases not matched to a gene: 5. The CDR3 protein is CASRVTSGYSYEQYF. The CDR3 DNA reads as TGTGCCAGCAGGGTGACTAGCGGGTACTCCTACGAGCAGTACTTC.

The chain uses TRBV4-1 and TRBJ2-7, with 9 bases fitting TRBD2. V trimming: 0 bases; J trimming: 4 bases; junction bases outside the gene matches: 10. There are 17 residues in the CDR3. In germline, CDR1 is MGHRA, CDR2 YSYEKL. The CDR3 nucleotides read TGCGCCAGCAGCCAAGATAGTAGTCTAGCGGGAATGTACGAGCAGTACTTC. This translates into CASSQDSSLAGMYEQYF.

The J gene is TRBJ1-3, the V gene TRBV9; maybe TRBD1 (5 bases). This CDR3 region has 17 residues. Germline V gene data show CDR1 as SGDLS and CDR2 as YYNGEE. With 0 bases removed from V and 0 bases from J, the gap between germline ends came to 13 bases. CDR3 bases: TGTGCCAGCAGCGTAGAGGGAGGCAGGGACTCTGGAAACACCATATATTTT. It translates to CASSVEGGRDSGNTIYF.

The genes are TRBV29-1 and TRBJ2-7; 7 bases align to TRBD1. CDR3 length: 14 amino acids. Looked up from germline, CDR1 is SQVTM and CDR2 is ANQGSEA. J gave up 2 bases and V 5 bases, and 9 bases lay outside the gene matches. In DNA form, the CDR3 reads TGCAGCGTTACCACAGGGGCCGGTCCCTACGAGCAGTACTTC. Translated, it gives CSVTTGAGPYEQYF.

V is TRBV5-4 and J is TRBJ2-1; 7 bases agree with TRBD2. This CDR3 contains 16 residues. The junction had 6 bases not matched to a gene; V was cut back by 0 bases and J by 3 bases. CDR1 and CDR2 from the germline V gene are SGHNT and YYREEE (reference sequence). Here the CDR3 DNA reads TGTGCCAGCAGCTTGGGCGGGAGAGGTGACTACAATGAGCAGTTCTTC. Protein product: CASSLGGRGDYNEQFF.